This TCR beta chain stems from a study of cytomegalovirus exposure and HLA in healthy donors. PCR amplification relied on 60 Vbeta primers (plus 13 Jbeta primers). Repertoires were generated with immunoSEQ multiplex PCR, while TCRdb's copy carries only in-frame clones and drops some. Among roughly 140,000 clones listed, around 10% were seen once. This clone was seen only a few times. Its matching antigen is unknown. The germline V gene has CDR1 LNHDA and CDR2 SQIVND (reference sequence). There are 15 residues in the CDR3. Trimming took off 5 bases at V and 1 base at J, with 14 bases between the two ends. Findings and limits, study-wide: Later, TCR association rates were found to vary by HLA locus, highest for DRB1 and lowest for HLA-C.

Input material: PBMCs. The rearrangement joins TRBV19 to TRBJ1-1; no reliable D call. This TCR was sampled from a male donor in good health and CMV-seronegative. CDR3 in amino acids: CASSYHTGANTEAFF. The CDR3, as DNA: TGTGCCAGTAGTTACCACACCGGAGCGAACACTGAAGCTTTCTTT.